The clone carrying this T cell receptor (beta chain) was seen ten or more times. The antigen remains unidentified. The sample's time point: sample taken at primary tumor resection. Sequencing was performed on whole RNA extracted from tumor and nontumor lung tissue, or from frozen PBMC, and the material was left unsorted. The germline gives CDR1 SQVTM, CDR2 ANQGSEA. V gave up 4 bases and J gave up 3 bases, with 6 bases separating them. The CDR3 length is 11 residues. TCRdb independently ran MiXCR on the 5' RACE reads; one entry per CDR3 protein. The sample records around 23,000 distinct CDR3 sequences, around 6.6% being singletons. This sample stems from a study of spatial heterogeneity in lung cancer. Study information: Fewer alpha-chain than beta-chain sequences were consistently detected. Raw-read counts averaged over ten per unique TCR and UMI combination. Study-wide findings and caveats: How many expanded intratumoral alpha and beta TCRs were present tracked the tumor mutation count, which was a count of nonsynonymous mutations.

The source is a male donor with early-stage non-small cell lung cancer. This specimen was lung tumor tissue, taken at surgery. This sequence joins TRBV29-1 and TRBJ1-1; D unresolved. The CDR3 region has the DNA TGCAGCGTTGTGGTCTACACTGAAGCTTTCTTT. As protein: CSVVVYTEAFF.